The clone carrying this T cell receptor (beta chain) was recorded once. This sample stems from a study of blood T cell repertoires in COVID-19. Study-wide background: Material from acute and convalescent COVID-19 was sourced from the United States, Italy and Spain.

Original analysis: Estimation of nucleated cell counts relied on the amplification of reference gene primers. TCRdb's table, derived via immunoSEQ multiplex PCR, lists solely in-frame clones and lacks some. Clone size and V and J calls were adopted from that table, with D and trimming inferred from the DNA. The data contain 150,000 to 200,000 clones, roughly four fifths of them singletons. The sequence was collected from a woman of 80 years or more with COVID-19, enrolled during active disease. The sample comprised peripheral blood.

The CDR3 bases are TGTGCCAGCAGCTTAGGGGCCCAGTACTTC. As protein: CASSLGAQYF. V is TRBV11-3 and J is TRBJ2-7, with D uncertain. Germline loops: CDR1 SGHNT, CDR2 YENEEA. The CDR3 covers 10 residues. Trimming took 1 base from V and 10 from J, leaving 5 bases between them.